Detailed here is one T cell receptor (beta chain). The data were obtained in a study of shared T cell receptors in the human thymus. Germline CDR1 and CDR2: SEHNR and FQNEAQ (reference sequence). This CDR3 has 16 amino acids. The germline V and J ends were trimmed by 5 bases and 2 bases, with 16 bases remaining between them. Generated by immunoSEQ multiplex PCR, the TCRdb table keeps only in-frame clones and is missing some. The sample has about 380,000 clones, 85% to 95% seen once; the top ten hold approximately 0.02%. This rearrangement joins TRBV7-9 to TRBJ2-1, with D unclear. The sequenced sample consisted of thymocytes. The TCR was taken from a human donor. CDR3 sequence reads: CASSPPFSETYNEQFF. The CDR3 coding sequence is TGTGCCAGCAGCCCTCCTTTCAGCGAAACCTACAATGAGCAGTTCTTC.